This T cell receptor beta chain was captured in a study of T cell responses to AZD1222 COVID-19 vaccine. V was pared by 4 bases and J by 2 bases, with 10 bases between. This CDR3 is built from 14 residues. Germline V gene data show CDR1 as LNHNV and CDR2 as YYDKDF (reference sequence). On this clone: The antigen is undetermined.

Study conclusions and caveats: The number of AZD1222 recipients seropositive at baseline was only 6 or 7. CD4 TCRs linked to vaccination spanned spike, dominating at 160-218 and 743-854.

Here immunoSEQ multiplex PCR was the method, and the copy in TCRdb shows in-frame clones only, minus some. The table lists 250,000 to 300,000 clones, almost 95% of them singletons. The chain couples TRBV15 to TRBJ2-3; D is ambiguous. The TCR was taken from an adult who received the AZD1222 COVID-19 vaccine. The sequencing here drew on peripheral blood, taken 28 days after the second AZD1222 dose. The CDR3 reads CATSKIGSTDTQYF. CDR3 nucleotide sequence: TGTGCCACCAGCAAAATCGGGTCCACAGATACGCAGTATTTT.